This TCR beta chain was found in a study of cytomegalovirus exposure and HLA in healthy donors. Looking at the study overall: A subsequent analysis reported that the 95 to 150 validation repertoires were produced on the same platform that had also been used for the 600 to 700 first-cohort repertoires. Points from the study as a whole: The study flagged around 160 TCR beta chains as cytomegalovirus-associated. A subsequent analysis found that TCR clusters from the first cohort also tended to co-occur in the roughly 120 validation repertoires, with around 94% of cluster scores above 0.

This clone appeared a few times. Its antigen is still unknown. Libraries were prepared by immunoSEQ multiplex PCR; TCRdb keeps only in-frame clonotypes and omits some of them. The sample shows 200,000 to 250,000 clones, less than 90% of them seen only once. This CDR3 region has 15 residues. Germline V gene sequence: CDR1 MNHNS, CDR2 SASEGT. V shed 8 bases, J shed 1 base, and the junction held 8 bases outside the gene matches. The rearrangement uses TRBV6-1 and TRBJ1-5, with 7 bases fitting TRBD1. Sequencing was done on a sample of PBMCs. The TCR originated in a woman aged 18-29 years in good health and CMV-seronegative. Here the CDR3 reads CASWGRGQSNQPQHF. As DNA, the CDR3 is TGTGCCAGCTGGGGCAGGGGACAGAGCAATCAGCCCCAGCATTTT.